These 9 T cell receptor beta chains came from one sample sequenced in a study of response to subunit inactivated influenza vaccine. TCRdb passed the RT-PCR reads through MiXCR, listing each CDR3 protein once. The data show just over 300,000 distinct CDR3 sequences, with 20% to 25% seen just once and about a tenth held by the top ten. The sample was PBMCs from blood, taken about 20 months after vaccination. The receptors were sampled from a man aged 50 to 75 who received an inactivated influenza vaccine.

This clonotype was counted at least ten times. V is TRBV7-9 and J is TRBJ2-7; no clear D. Looked up from germline, CDR1 is SEHNR and CDR2 is FQNEAQ (reference sequence). Between the trimmed V and J ends, which lost 3 bases and 2 bases, there was a span of 8 bases. The CDR3 is made up of 13 amino acids. CDR3 DNA sequence: TGTGCCAGCAGCTTGCACGGAACCTACGAGCAGTACTTC. This codes for CASSLHGTYEQYF.

This sequence joins TRBV5-5 and TRBJ2-7; 9 nucleotides match TRBD1. CDR1 and CDR2 (germline): SGHKS, YYEKEE (reference sequence). This CDR3 region has 14 residues. V lost 4 bases, J lost 5 bases, and 7 bases stayed unmatched. This chain's CDR3 is CASSPGQGLDEQYF. The DNA of the CDR3 is TGTGCCAGCAGCCCTGGACAGGGGCTGGACGAGCAGTACTTC. Drawing the rest from reference TRBV5-5 and TRBJ2-7, the complete variable domain is DAGVTQSPTHLIKTRGQQVTLRCSPISGHKSVSWYQQVLGQGPQFIFQYYEKEERGRGNFPDRFSARQFPNYSSELNVNALLLGDSALYLCASSPGQGLDEQYFGPGTRLTVT.

The V gene is TRBV28, the J gene TRBJ2-6, with TRBD1 matching 8 bases. V was clipped by 9 bases and J by 3 bases; unmatched bases: 13. The CDR3 has 17 residues. The germline V gene has CDR1 MDHEN and CDR2 SYDVKM. In nucleotides, the CDR3 is TGTGCCAGTTCCATCAGGACAGGGACCTATGGGGCCAACGTCCTGACTTTC. This translates into CASSIRTGTYGANVLTF. The full variable domain, in which reference TRBV28 and TRBJ2-6 provide the parts outside the CDR3, is DVKVTQSSRYLVKRTGEKVFLECVQDMDHENMFWYRQDPGLGLRLIYFSYDVKMKEKGDIPEGYSVSREKKERFSLILESASTNQTSMYLCASSIRTGTYGANVLTFGAGSRLTVL.

J is TRBJ1-3 and V is TRBV7-9; D perhaps matches TRBD1 (6 bases). V was shortened by 5 bases and J by 0 bases, with 11 bases between the two germline ends. This CDR3 is built from 15 residues. Germline V CDR1 and CDR2: SEHNR, FQNEAQ (reference sequence). This chain's CDR3 is CASSPRGNSGNTIYF. The CDR3 region has the DNA TGTGCCAGCAGCCCCAGGGGAAACTCTGGAAACACCATATATTTT.

This clonotype has only a few counts. Written as DNA, the CDR3 is TGTGCCAGTAGAAAGGAGAGGAATTCACCCCTCCACTTT. It specifies CASRKERNSPLHF. The chain combines TRBV19 with TRBJ1-6; no definite D call. V shed 6 bases and J shed 7 bases, with 10 bases lying between them. Looked up from germline, CDR1 is LNHDA and CDR2 is SQIVND (reference sequence). This CDR3 contains 13 residues.

The chain has TRBV12-3 or TRBV12-4 and TRBJ1-1, with a possible D match to TRBD1 (6 bases). There are 15 residues in the CDR3. V lost 6 bases, J lost 3 bases, and 17 bases lay in between. The CDR3 DNA reads TGTGCCAGCAGCTTAACGACAGGACGCGACACTGAAGCTTTCTTT. The encoded protein is CASSLTTGRDTEAFF.

The CDR3: CATSREVFTSGSETQYF. For the CDR3, the DNA is TGTGCCACCAGCAGAGAGGTTTTTACTAGCGGGAGTGAGACCCAGTACTTC. This sequence joins TRBV15 and TRBJ2-5; 11 positions agree with TRBD2. Looked up from germline, CDR1 is LNHNV and CDR2 is YYDKDF (reference sequence). The CDR3 sequence is 17 residues long. Trimming removed 0 bases from V and 5 bases from J; junction bases left unmatched: 8. Together with reference TRBV15 and TRBJ2-5, the CDR3 gives the full variable domain: DAMVIQNPRYQVTQFGKPVTLSCSQTLNHNVMYWYQQKSSQAPKLLFHYYDKDFNNEADTPDNFQSRRPNTSFCFLDIRSPGLGDTAMYLCATSREVFTSGSETQYFGPGTRLLVL.

Here the CDR3 DNA reads TGTGCCAGCAGCTCCTCCGGGACAGAGAATCTCCAGCATTTT. It is translated as CASSSSGTENLQHF. V is TRBV7-2 and J is TRBJ1-5; 7 bases map to TRBD1. Germline V gene data show CDR1 as SGHTA and CDR2 as FQGNSA. The CDR3 runs 14 residues. V lost 4 bases to trimming and J lost 12 bases; unmatched junction nucleotides: 12.

This clonotype was counted at least ten times. V and J are TRBV7-9 and TRBJ1-2; weak D call: TRBD1 (5 bases). Deletions cut 4 bases from V and 3 bases from J, with 9 bases between. CDR1 is SEHNR, CDR2 FQNEAQ, per germline (reference sequence). This CDR3 is 13 amino acids long. The CDR3 sequence: CASSSGSDYGYTF. In nucleotides, the CDR3 is TGTGCCAGCAGCTCAGGGAGTGACTATGGCTACACCTTC.